This T cell receptor (beta chain) was sequenced during a study of blood T cell repertoires in COVID-19. TCRdb keeps only in-frame clones here, not all; method: immunoSEQ multiplex PCR. This repertoire shows over 200,000 clones, approximately 87% found once; its top ten account for 3.1%. Germline CDR1 reads SGHTA; CDR2 reads FQGTGA. The CDR3 runs to 15 residues. The V segment lost 5 bases and the J segment 2 bases; nucleotides outside the gene matches: 3. The receptor was isolated from a woman aged 45 to 65 in a cohort exposed to, infected with or recovered from COVID-19 (not recorded which). Sample: PBMCs or T cells enriched from blood (not recorded which). This rearrangement joins TRBV7-3 to TRBJ2-1, with 10 bases that match TRBD1. DNA of the CDR3: TGTGCCAGCAGCCGGGACAGGGGTGCCTACAATGAGCAGTTCTTC. Translated, it gives CASSRDRGAYNEQFF.